This T cell receptor beta chain was captured by sequencing in a study of blood T cells in healthy people across ages. General study results and limits: Relative to aged donors, long-lived donors carried more naive CD4+ cells and displayed higher diversity. Unknown CMV status may confound age-related changes in expanded clones.

On this clonotype: Its antigen remains unknown.

All donors came from Russia, were Caucasian and healthy, and spanned ages 6 to 90. PBMCs numbering at least 6.5 million were isolated per sample. The use of a sample-barcoded 5' primer and a J-beta primer mix characterized a second PCR of about 7 to 12 cycles. TCRdb called the 5' RACE reads again in MiXCR, with one record for every CDR3 protein. Of 1.5 million to 2 million distinct CDR3 sequences in the sample, around half were seen once. Trimming took 2 bases from V and 10 from J, leaving 18 bases between them. This CDR3 comprises 14 residues. Germline CDR1 is LNHNV and CDR2 is YYDKDF (reference sequence).

The chain combines TRBV15 with TRBJ2-7; a possible D gene is TRBD1 (6 bases). This TCR came from a woman between 40 and 50 years old in good health. The sample comprised blood. The CDR3 loop reads CATSRQGTSPVQYF. The CDR3 nucleotides are TGTGCCACCAGCAGACAGGGGACCTCCCCAGTCCAGTACTTC. Combining the CDR3 with reference TRBV15 and TRBJ2-7 gives the whole variable domain DAMVIQNPRYQVTQFGKPVTLSCSQTLNHNVMYWYQQKSSQAPKLLFHYYDKDFNNEADTPDNFQSRRPNTSFCFLDIRSPGLGDTAMYLCATSRQGTSPVQYFGPGTRLTVT.